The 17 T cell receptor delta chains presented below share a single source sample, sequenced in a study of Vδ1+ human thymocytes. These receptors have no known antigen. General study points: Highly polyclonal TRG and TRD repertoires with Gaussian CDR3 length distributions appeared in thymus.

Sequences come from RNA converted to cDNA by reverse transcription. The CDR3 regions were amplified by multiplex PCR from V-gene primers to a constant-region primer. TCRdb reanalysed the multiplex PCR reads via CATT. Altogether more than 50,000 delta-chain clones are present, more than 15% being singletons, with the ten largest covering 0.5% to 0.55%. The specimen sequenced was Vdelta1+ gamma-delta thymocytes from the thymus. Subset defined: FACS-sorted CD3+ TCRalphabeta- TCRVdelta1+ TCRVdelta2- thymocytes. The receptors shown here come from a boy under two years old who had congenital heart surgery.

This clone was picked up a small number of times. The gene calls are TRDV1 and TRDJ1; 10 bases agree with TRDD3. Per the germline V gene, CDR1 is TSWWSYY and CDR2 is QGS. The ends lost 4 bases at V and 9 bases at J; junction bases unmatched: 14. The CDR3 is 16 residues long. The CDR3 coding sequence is TGTGCTCTTGGGGGAATACGTGGTGGGGGATACTCACAACTCATCTTT. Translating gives CALGGIRGGGYSQLIF.

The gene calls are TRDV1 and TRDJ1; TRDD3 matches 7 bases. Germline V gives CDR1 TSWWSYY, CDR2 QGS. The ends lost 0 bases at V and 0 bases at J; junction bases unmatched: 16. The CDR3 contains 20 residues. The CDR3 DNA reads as TGTGCTCTTGGGGAACTATTGAGCTCGGAGCGACTGGGGTACACCGATAAACTCATCTTT. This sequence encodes CALGELLSSERLGYTDKLIF.

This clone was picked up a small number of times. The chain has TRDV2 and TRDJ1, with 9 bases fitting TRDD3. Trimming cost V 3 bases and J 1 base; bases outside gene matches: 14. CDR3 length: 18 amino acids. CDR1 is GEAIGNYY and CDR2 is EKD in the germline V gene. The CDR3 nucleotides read TGTGCCTGTGACCCGATGGGGGGGATACCCTGCCCCACCGATAAACTCATCTTT. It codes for CACDPMGGIPCPTDKLIF.

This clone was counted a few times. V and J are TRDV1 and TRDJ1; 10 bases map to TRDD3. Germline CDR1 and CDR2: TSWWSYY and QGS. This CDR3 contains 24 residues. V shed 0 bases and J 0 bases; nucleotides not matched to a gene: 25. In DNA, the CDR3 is TGTGCTCTTGGGGAACTAATCCGTCCCCGGGGGATACGCGTATCCTTAAAGTACACCGATAAACTCATCTTT. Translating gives CALGELIRPRGIRVSLKYTDKLIF.

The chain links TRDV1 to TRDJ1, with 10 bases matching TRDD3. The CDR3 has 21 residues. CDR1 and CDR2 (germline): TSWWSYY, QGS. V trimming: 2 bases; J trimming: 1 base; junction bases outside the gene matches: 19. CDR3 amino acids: CALGEELLVPRGIRRTDKLIF. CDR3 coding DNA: TGTGCTCTTGGGGAAGAGCTACTCGTCCCTCGGGGGATACGTCGCACCGATAAACTCATCTTT.

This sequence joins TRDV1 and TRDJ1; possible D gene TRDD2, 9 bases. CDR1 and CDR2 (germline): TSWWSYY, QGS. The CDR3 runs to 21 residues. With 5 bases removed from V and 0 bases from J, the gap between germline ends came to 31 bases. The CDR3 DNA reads TGTGCTCTTGGGCAGGGCCTTCCTACGTATGTTGGGGGATCATACACCGATAAACTCATCTTT. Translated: CALGQGLPTYVGGSYTDKLIF.

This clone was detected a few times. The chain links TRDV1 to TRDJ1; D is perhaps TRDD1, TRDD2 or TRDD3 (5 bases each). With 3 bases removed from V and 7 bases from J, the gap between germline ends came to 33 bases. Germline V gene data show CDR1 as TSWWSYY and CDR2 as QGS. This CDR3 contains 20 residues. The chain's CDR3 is CALGDEALTSNLNTPFKLIF. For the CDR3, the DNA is TGTGCTCTTGGGGACGAGGCCTTAACTTCCAACCTAAATACGCCATTTAAACTCATCTTT.

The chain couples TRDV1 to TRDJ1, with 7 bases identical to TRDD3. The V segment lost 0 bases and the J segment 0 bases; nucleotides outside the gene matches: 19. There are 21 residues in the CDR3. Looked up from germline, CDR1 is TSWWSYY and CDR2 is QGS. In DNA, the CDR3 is TGTGCTCTTGGGGAACTTGAGGTGGTTCCTTGGGGGACGCGGTACACCGATAAACTCATCTTT. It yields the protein CALGELEVVPWGTRYTDKLIF.

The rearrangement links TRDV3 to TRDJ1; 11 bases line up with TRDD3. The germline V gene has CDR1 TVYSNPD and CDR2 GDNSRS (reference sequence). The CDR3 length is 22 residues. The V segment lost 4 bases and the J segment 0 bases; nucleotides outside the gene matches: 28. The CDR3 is CASPFLLGDIVAYPTYTDKLIF. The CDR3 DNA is TGTGCCTCTCCCTTCCTACTGGGGGATATAGTAGCCTATCCTACGTACACCGATAAACTCATCTTT.

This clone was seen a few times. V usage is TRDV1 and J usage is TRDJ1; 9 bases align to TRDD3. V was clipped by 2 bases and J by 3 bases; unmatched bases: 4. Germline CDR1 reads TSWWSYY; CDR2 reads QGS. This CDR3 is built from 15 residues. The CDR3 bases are TGTGCTCTTGGGGAAGAACGGGGGATACCCGATAAACTCATCTTT. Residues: CALGEERGIPDKLIF.

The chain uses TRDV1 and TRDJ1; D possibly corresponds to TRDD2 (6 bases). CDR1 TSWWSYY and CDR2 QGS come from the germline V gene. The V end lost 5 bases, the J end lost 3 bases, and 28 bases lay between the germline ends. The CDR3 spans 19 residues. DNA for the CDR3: TGTGCTCTTGGGAAGCAGGCCTTCCCACGAATAGATCCCTCCGATAAACTCATCTTT. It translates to CALGKQAFPRIDPSDKLIF.

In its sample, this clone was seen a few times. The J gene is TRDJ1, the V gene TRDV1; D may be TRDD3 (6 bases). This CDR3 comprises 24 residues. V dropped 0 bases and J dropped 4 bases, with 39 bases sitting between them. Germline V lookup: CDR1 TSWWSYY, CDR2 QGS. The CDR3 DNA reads TGTGCTCTTGGGGAACTTTGTCCCGAACGGGGCCAGCCCAAATACTGGGAACGTTACGATAAACTCATCTTT. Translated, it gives CALGELCPERGQPKYWERYDKLIF.

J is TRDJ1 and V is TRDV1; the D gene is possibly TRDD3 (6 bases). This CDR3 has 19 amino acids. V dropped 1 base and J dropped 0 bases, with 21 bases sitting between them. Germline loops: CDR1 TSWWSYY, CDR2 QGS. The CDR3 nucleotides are TGTGCTCTTGGGGAACCGACGGGTCCTGGGGTGAGTTACACCGATAAACTCATCTTT. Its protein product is CALGEPTGPGVSYTDKLIF.

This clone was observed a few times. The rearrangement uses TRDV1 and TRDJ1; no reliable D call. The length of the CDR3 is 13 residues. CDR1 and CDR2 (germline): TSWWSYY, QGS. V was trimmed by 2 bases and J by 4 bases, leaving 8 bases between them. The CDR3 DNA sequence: TGTGCTCTTGGGGAAGGGGCTGGCGATAAACTCATCTTT. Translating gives CALGEGAGDKLIF.

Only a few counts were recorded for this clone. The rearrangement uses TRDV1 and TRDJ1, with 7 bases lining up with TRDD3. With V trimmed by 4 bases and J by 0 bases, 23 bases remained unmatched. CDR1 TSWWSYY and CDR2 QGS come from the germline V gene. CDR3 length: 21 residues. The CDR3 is CALGVDNSFSLTGDDTDKLIF. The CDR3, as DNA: TGTGCTCTTGGGGTCGACAATTCGTTCTCCCTTACTGGGGACGACACCGATAAACTCATCTTT.

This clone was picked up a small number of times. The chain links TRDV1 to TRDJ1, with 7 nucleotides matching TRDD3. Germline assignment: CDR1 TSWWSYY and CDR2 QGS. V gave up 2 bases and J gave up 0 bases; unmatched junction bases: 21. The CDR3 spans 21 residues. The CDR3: CALGEFPLLGIWDGYTDKLIF. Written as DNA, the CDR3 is TGTGCTCTTGGGGAATTCCCGTTACTGGGGATATGGGATGGGTACACCGATAAACTCATCTTT.

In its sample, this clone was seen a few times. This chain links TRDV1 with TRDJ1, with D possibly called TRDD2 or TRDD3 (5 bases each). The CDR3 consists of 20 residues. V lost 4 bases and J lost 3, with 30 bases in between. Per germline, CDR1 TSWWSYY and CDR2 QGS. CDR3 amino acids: CALGAHPLRPWDLTADKLIF. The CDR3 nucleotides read TGTGCTCTTGGGGCCCATCCCCTACGTCCATGGGATCTGACGGCCGATAAACTCATCTTT.